What follows are 5 T cell receptor beta chains derived from one specimen sequenced in a study of OX40 agonist ivuxolimab in advanced cancers. Assay: immunoSEQ multiplex PCR; the TCRdb copy retains only in-frame clones and omits some. The sample records tens of thousands of clones, roughly 80% being singletons. The starting material was CD4+ or CD8+ T cells sorted from blood, obtained in a trial of the OX40 agonist ivuxolimab. All receptors come from an adult with an advanced solid tumor such as melanoma, head and neck, liver or kidney cancer.

The V call is TRBV5-4, the J call TRBJ1-2; D might be TRBD1 (6 bases). The V and J ends lost 10 bases and 5 bases respectively, with 18 bases between them. The CDR3 covers 13 residues. Germline-derived CDR1 and CDR2 are SGHNT and YYREEE (reference sequence). The CDR3 loop reads CAFSGGFGYGYTF. The CDR3 coding sequence is TGTGCCTTCAGCGGGGGCTTTGGGTATGGCTACACCTTC.

The rearrangement joins TRBV9 to TRBJ2-6; no firm D call. Trimming cost V 3 bases and J 2 bases, with 24 bases left between them. This CDR3 comprises 20 residues. Germline lookup yields CDR1 SGDLS and CDR2 YYNGEE. The CDR3 sequence is CASSAYPYSQLGTGANVLTF. For the CDR3, the DNA is TGTGCCAGCAGCGCATATCCGTACAGTCAATTGGGGACTGGGGCCAACGTCCTGACTTTC.

The V call is TRBV7-9, the J call TRBJ2-7, with TRBD1 matching 9 bases. J gave up 11 bases and V 4 bases, and 15 bases lay outside the gene matches. Germline assignment: CDR1 SEHNR and CDR2 FQNEAQ (reference sequence). CDR3 size: 15 residues. The CDR3 region is CASSSSGTGMDSEYF. CDR3 nucleotide sequence: TGTGCCAGCAGCTCCTCCGGGACAGGGATGGATAGTGAGTACTTC.

The chain employs TRBV7-9 and TRBJ1-6; D perhaps matches TRBD1 (5 bases). V lost 4 bases to trimming and J lost 8 bases, with 15 bases between them. Germline CDR1 and CDR2: SEHNR and FQNEAQ (reference sequence). This CDR3 contains 15 residues. Here the CDR3 DNA reads TGTGCCAGCAGCTCTCAGGGTACAATGGATTCACCCCTCCACTTT. Its protein is CASSSQGTMDSPLHF.

The chain uses TRBV6-4 and TRBJ2-6; either TRBD1 or TRBD2 may supply D (6 bases each). Germline CDR1 reads MRHNA; CDR2 reads SNTAGT. Trimming cost V 6 bases and J 0 bases, with 18 bases left between them. This CDR3 comprises 18 residues. The chain's CDR3 is CASSGGDKPASGANVLTF. CDR3 DNA sequence: TGTGCCAGCAGCGGAGGGGACAAGCCAGCCTCTGGGGCCAACGTCCTGACTTTC.